This TCR beta chain was identified in a study of spatial heterogeneity in lung cancer. As for the study in general: Alpha-chain sequences were detected in numbers that were consistently lower than beta-chain sequences. Every unique TCR and UMI combination, on average, appeared more than ten times in raw reads. Study-wide results and caveats: Blood showed ubiquitous tumor TCRs more often at resection than at routine follow-up.

Noted time point: sample taken at primary tumor resection. Whole RNA obtained from tumor, nontumor lung or frozen PBMC underwent sequencing without sorting. Trimming removed 8 bases from V and 4 bases from J, with 14 bases in between. The CDR3 totals 14 residues. Looked up from germline, CDR1 is SNHLY and CDR2 is FYNNEI. In this sample, this clonotype turned up a few times. No antigen is known for it. Each TCR cDNA molecule carried a unique molecular identifier. TCRdb re-called the 5' RACE reads with MiXCR, one entry per CDR3 protein. This table has some 10,000 distinct CDR3 sequences, approximately 17% appearing once.

The starting material was PBMCs, obtained at surgery. The chain combines TRBV2 with TRBJ1-4; maybe TRBD1 (6 bases). The receptor comes from a male donor with early-stage non-small cell lung cancer. The CDR3 bases are TGTGCCAGCGCGTCACAGGGTGGTAATGAAAAACTGTTTTTT. It is translated as CASASQGGNEKLFF.